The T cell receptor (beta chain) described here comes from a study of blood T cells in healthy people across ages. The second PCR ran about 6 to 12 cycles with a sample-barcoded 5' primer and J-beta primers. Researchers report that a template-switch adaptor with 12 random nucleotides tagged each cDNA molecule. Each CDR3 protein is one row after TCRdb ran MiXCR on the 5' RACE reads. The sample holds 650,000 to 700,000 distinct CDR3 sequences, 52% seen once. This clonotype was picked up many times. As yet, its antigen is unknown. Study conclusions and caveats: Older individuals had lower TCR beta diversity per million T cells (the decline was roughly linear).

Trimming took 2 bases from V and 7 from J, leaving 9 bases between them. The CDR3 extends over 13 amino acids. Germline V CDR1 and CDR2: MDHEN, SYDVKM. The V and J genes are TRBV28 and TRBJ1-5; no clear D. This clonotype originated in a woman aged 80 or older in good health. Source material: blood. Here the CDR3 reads CASSLEGQQPQHF. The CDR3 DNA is TGTGCCAGCAGTTTAGAAGGGCAACAGCCCCAGCATTTT.